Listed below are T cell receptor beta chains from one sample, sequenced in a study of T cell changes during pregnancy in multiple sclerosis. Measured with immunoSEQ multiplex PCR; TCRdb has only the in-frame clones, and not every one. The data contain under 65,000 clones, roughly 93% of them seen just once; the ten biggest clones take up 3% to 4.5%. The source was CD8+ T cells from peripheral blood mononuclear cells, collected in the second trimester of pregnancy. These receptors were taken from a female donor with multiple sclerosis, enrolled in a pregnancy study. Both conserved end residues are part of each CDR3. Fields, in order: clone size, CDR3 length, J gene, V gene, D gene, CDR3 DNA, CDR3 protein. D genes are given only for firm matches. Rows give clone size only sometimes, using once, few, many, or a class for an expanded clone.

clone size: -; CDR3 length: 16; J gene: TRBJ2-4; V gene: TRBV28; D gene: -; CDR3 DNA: TGTGCCAGCAGCCTAGGAGGGTACCTAGCCAAAAACATTCAGTACTTC; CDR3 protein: CASSLGGYLAKNIQYF
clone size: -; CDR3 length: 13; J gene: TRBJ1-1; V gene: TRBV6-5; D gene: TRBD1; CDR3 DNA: TGTGCCAGCGCGACAGGGGGCAACACTGAAGCTTTCTTT; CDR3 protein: CASATGGNTEAFF
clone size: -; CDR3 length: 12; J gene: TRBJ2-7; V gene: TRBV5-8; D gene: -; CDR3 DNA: TGTGCCAGCAGCTTGGGCGGGGACGAGCAGTACTTC; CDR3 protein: CASSLGGDEQYF
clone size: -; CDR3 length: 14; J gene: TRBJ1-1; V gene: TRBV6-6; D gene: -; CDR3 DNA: TGTGCCAGCAGCAGCCCCCCAGGGAACACTGAAGCTTTCTTT; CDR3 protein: CASSSPPGNTEAFF
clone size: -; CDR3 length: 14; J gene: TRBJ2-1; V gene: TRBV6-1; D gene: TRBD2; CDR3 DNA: TGTGCCAGCAGTGTGGGGACTAGCGGCAATGAGCAGTTCTTC; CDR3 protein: CASSVGTSGNEQFF
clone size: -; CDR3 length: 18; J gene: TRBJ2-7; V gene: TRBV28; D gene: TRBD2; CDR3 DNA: TGTGCCAGCAGTTCGCCCCCTTTTATAGCGGGAGAACGCTACGAGCAGTACTTC; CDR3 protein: CASSSPPFIAGERYEQYF
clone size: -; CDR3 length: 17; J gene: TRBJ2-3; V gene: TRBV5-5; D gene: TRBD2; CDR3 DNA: TGTGCCAGCAGCTTGGATCCACTAGCGTTTAGCACAGATACGCAGTATTTT; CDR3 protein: CASSLDPLAFSTDTQYF
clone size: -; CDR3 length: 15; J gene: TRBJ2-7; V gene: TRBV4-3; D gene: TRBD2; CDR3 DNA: TGCGCCAGCAGCCAACAACCGGGACTAGCCTACGAGCAGTACTTC; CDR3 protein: CASSQQPGLAYEQYF
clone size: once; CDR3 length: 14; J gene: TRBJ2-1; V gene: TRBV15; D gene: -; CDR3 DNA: TGTGCCACCAGCAGAGATAGTGCGTTTTGGGAGCAGTTCTTC; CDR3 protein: CATSRDSAFWEQFF
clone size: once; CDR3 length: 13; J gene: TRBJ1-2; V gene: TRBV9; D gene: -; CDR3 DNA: TGTGCCAGCAGCGTAGATCCCGGGGATGGCTACACCTTC; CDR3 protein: CASSVDPGDGYTF
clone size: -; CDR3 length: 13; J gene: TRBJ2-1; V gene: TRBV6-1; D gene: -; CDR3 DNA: TGTGCCAGCAGTGAAGGGGGCGGGGATGAGCAGTTCTTC; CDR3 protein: CASSEGGGDEQFF
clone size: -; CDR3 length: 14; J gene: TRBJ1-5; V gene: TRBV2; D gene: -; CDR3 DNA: TGTGCCAGCAGCTACGAACCAAGCAATCAGCCCCAGCATTTT; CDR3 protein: CASSYEPSNQPQHF
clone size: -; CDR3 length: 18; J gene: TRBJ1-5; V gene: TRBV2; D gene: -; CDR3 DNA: TGTGCCAGCAGTGAATCAGGACAGCTCATTTATAGCAATCAGCCCCAGCATTTT; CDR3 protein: CASSESGQLIYSNQPQHF
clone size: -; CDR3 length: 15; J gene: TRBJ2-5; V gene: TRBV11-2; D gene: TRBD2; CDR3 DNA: TGTGCCAGCAGCTACGGCCGGGGAGGGCAAGAGACCCAGTACTTC; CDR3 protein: CASSYGRGGQETQYF
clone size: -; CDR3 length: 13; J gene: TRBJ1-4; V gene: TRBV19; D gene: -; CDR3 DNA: TGTGCCACAAGAGAAAGGGGCGATGAAAAACTGTTTTTT; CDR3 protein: CATRERGDEKLFF
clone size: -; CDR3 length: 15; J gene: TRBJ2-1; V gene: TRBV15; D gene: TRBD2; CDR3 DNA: TGTGCCACCAGCAGTCTTCCGGGACTAGCGAATGAGCAGTTCTTC; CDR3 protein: CATSSLPGLANEQFF
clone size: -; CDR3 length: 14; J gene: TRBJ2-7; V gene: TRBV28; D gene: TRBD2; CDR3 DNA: TGTGCCAGCAGTCAACTAGCGGGAGGATACGAGCAGTACTTC; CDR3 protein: CASSQLAGGYEQYF
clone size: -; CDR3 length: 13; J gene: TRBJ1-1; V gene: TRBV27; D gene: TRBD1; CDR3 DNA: TGTGCCAGCCGGACAGGGGAGAACACTGAAGCTTTCTTT; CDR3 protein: CASRTGENTEAFF
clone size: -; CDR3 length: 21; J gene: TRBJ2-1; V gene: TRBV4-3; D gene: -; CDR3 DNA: TGCGCCAGCAGCCCAGGAAGGACTGGAGGGACCTACGTAAAAGACTACAATGAGCAGTTCTTC; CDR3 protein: CASSPGRTGGTYVKDYNEQFF
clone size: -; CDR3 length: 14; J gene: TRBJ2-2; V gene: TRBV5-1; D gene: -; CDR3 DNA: TGCGCCAGCAGCTTCGAAGGACAGTTCGGGGAGCTGTTTTTT; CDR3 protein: CASSFEGQFGELFF
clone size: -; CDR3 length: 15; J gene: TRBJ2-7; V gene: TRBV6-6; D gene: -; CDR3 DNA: TGTGCCAGCAGTAAAACTAGACCCGGGTCCTACGAGCAGTACTTC; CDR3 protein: CASSKTRPGSYEQYF
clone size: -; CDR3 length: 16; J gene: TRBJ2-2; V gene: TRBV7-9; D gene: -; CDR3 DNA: TGTGCCAGCAGCTTTAATCCAGGGGTAAACACCGGGGAGCTGTTTTTT; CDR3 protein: CASSFNPGVNTGELFF
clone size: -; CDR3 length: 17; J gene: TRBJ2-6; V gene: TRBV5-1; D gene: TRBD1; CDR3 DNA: TGCGCCAGCAGCATGCGGGACAGGGGTTCTGGGGCCAACGTCCTGACTTTC; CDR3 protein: CASSMRDRGSGANVLTF
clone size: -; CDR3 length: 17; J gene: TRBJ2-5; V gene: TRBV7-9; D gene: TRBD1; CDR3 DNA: TGTGCCAGCAGCTTACGACCAAGGACAGGGGAGGGGGAGACCCAGTACTTC; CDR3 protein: CASSLRPRTGEGETQYF
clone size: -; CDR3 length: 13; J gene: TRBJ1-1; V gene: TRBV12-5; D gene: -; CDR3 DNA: TGTGCTAGTGGCCCCAGGGTGAACACTGAAGCTTTCTTT; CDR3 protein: CASGPRVNTEAFF
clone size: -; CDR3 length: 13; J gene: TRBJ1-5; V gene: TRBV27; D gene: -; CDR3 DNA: TGTGCCAGCAGTTCAGGCAGGCCATATCCCCAGCATTTT; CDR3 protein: CASSSGRPYPQHF
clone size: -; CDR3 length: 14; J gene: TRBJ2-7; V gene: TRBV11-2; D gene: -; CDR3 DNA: TGTGCCAGCAGCTTAGATCGAGGGAGCTACGAGCAGTACTTC; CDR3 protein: CASSLDRGSYEQYF
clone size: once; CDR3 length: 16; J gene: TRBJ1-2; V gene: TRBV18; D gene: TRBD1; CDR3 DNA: TGTGCCAGCTCACCCCCGGGACAGGGGGCAGTCTATGGCTACACCTTC; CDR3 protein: CASSPPGQGAVYGYTF
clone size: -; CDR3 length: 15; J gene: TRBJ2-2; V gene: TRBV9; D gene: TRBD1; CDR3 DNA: TGTGCCAGCAGCGCCGGGACAGCCAACACCGGGGAGCTGTTTTTT; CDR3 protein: CASSAGTANTGELFF
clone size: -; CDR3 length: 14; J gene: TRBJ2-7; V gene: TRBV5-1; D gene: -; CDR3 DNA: TGCGCCAGCAGCTTGGAAGGAGGGACCTACGAGCAGTACTTC; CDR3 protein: CASSLEGGTYEQYF
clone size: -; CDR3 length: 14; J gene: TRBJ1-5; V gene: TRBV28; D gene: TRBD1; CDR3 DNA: TGTGCCAGCAGTTTAGACAGGGGCAATCAGCCCCAGCATTTT; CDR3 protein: CASSLDRGNQPQHF
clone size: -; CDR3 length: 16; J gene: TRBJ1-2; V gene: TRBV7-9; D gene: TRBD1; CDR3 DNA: TGTGCCAGCAGCTTAGCGGGTGGGCAGGGGGCATATGGCTACACCTTC; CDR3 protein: CASSLAGGQGAYGYTF
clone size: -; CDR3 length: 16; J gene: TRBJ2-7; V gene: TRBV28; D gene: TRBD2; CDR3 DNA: TGTGCCAGCAGTGGCGTACACAGCGGGAGCTCCTACGAGCAGTACTTC; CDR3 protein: CASSGVHSGSSYEQYF
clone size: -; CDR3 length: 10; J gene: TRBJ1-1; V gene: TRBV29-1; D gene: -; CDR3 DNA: TGCAGCGCTGAATTAGGGGTAGCTTTCTTT; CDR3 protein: CSAELGVAFF
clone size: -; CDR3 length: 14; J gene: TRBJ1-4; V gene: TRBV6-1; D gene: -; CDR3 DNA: TGTGCCAGCAGTTTTACAGGGATAAGTGAAAAACTGTTTTTT; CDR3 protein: CASSFTGISEKLFF
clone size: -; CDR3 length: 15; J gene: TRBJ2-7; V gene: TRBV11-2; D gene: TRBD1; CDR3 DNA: TGTGCCAGCAGTCCCCGACAGGGGGCTACCTACGAGCAGTACTTC; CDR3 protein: CASSPRQGATYEQYF
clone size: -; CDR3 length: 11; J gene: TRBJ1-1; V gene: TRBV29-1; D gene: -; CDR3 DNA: TGCAGCGTTGAGGGGCGGGAAGGAGCTTTCTTT; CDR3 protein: CSVEGREGAFF
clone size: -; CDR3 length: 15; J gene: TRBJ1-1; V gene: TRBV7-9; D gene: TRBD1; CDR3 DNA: TGTGCCAGCAGCTTACTACAGGGGGGGAACACTGAAGCTTTCTTT; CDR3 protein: CASSLLQGGNTEAFF
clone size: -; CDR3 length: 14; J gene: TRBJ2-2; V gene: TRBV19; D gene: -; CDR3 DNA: TGTGCCAGTAGTATAACGACTCGGGCCGGGGAGCTGTTTTTT; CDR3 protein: CASSITTRAGELFF
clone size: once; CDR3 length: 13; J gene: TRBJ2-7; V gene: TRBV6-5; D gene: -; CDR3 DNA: TGTGCCAGCAGTTTTCAACAGGACGGCGAGCAGTACTTC; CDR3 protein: CASSFQQDGEQYF
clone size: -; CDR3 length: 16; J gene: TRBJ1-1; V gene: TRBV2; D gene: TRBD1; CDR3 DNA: TGTGCCAGCAGTCGCACCGGGACAGGGAAGAACACTGAAGCTTTCTTT; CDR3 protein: CASSRTGTGKNTEAFF
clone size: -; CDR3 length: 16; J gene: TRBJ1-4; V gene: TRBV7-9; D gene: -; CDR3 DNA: TGTGCCAGCAGCCCTATAAACAGGGTTGACAATGAAAAACTGTTTTTT; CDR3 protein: CASSPINRVDNEKLFF